This TCR beta chain was sequenced during a study of OX40 agonist ivuxolimab in advanced cancers. The ends were cut back, 4 bases at V and 1 base at J, with 19 bases in the middle. This CDR3 has 17 amino acids. CDR1 is LGHNA, CDR2 YNFKEQ, per germline. Assay: immunoSEQ multiplex PCR; the TCRdb copy retains only in-frame clones and omits some. The sample shows roughly 67,000 clones, nearly 85% of them seen only once. The gene calls are TRBV4-2 and TRBJ1-2; perhaps TRBD1 as D (5 bases). Material: CD4+ or CD8+ T cells sorted from blood, obtained in a trial of the OX40 agonist ivuxolimab. The origin of this receptor is an adult with an advanced solid tumor such as melanoma, head and neck, liver or kidney cancer. The DNA for the CDR3 is TGTGCCAGCAGCCCACTCGCCGGACAAGTGAGTAACTATGGCTACACCTTC. Translating gives CASSPLAGQVSNYGYTF.